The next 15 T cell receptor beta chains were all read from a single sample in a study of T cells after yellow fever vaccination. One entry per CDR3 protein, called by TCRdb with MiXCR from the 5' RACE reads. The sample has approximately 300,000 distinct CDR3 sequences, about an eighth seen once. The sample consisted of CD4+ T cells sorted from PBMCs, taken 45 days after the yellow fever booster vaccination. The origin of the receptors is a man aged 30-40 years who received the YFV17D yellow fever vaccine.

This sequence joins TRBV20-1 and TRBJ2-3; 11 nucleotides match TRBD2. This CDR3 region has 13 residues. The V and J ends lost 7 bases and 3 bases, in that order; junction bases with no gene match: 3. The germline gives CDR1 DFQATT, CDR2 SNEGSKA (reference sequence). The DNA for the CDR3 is TGCAGTGTTGGGACTAGCGGTACAGATACGCAGTATTTT. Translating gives CSVGTSGTDTQYF.

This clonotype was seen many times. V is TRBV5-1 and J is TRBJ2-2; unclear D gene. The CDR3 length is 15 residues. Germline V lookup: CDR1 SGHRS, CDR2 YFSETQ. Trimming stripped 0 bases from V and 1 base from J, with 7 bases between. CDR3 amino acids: CASSLGDRNTGELFF. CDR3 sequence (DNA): TGCGCCAGCAGCTTGGGGGATCGGAACACCGGGGAGCTGTTTTTT.

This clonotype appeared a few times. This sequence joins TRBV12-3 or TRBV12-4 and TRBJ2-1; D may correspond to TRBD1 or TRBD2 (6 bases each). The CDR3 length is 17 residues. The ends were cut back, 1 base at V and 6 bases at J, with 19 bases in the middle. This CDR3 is CASSLGVGGREGNEQFF. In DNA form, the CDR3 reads TGTGCCAGCAGTTTAGGGGTCGGGGGCCGCGAAGGCAATGAGCAGTTCTTC.

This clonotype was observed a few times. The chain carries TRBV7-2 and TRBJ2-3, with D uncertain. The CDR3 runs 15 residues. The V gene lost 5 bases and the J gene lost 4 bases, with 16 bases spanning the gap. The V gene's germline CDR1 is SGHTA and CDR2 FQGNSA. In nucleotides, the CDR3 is TGTGCCAGCAGCCGAGGTGCAACTTTGTCAGATACGCAGTATTTT. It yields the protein CASSRGATLSDTQYF.

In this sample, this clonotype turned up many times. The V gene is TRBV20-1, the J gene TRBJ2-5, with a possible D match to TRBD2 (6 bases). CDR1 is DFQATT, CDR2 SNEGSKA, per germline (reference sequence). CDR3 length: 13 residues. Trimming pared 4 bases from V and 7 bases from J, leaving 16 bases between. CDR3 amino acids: CSATYSLGGTQYF. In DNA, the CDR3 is TGCAGTGCTACGTACAGTTTGGGGGGGACCCAGTACTTC.

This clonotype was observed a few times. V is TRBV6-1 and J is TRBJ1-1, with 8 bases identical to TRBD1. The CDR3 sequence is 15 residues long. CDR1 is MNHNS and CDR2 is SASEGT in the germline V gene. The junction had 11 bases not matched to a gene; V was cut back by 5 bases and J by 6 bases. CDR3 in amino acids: CASSSTVRTGSEAFF. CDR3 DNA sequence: TGTGCCAGCAGTAGCACGGTGAGGACAGGGTCTGAAGCTTTCTTT.

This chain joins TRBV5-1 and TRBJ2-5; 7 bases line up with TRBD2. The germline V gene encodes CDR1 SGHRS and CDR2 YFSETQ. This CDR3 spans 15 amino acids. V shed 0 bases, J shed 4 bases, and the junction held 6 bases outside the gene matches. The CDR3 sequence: CASSLATSVGETQYF. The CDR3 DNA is TGCGCCAGCAGCTTGGCCACTAGCGTCGGAGAGACCCAGTACTTC.

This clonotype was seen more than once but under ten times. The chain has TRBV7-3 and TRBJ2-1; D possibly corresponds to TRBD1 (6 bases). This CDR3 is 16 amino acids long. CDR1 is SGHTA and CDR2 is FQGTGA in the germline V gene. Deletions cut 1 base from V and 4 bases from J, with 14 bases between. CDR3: CASSLSSGVTYNEQFF. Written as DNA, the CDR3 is TGTGCCAGCAGCTTAAGTTCAGGGGTCACTTACAATGAGCAGTTCTTC.

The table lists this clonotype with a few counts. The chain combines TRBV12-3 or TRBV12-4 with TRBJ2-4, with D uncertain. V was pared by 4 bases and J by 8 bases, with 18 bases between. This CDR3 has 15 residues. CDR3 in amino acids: CASSSDQRPGDIQYF. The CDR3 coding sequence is TGTGCCAGCAGTTCCGATCAGAGGCCTGGGGACATTCAGTACTTC.

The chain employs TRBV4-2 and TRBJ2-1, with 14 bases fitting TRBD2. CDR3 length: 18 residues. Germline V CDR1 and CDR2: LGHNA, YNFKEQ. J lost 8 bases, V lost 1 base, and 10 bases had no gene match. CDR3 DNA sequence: TGTGCCAGCAGCCAAGTTAGTCGGACTAGCGGGAGGCTGGATGAGCAGTTCTTC. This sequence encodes CASSQVSRTSGRLDEQFF.

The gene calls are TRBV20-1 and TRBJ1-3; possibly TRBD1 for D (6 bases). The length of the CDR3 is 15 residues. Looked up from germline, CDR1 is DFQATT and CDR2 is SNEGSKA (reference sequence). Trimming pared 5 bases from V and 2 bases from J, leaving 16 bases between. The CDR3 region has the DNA TGCAGTGCTCCACGGAGGACAGAAGCTGGAAACACCATATATTTT. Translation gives CSAPRRTEAGNTIYF.

CDR3: CASSPAAGASGELFF. The DNA of the CDR3 is TGTGCCAGCAGCCCGGCAGCGGGAGCATCCGGGGAGCTGTTTTTT. The chain employs TRBV14 and TRBJ2-2; 8 nucleotides align to TRBD2. V trimming: 4 bases; J trimming: 6 bases; junction bases outside the gene matches: 7. The CDR3 loop spans 15 amino acids. The germline gives CDR1 SGHDN, CDR2 FVKESK.

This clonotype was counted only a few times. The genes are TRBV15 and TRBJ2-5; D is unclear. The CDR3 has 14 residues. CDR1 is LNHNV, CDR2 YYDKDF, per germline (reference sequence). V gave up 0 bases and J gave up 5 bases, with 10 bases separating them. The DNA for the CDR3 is TGTGCCACCAGCAGAGATGGGCGTCAGGAGACCCAGTACTTC. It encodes CATSRDGRQETQYF.

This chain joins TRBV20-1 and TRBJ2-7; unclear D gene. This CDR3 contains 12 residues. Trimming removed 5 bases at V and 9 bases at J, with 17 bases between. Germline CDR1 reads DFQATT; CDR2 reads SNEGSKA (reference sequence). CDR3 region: CSAAEEIHGQYF. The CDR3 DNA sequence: TGCAGTGCTGCCGAAGAGATTCACGGGCAGTACTTC.

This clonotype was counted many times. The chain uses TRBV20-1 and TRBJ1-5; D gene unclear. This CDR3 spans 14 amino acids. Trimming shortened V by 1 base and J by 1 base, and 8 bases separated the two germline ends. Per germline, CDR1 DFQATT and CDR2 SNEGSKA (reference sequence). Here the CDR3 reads CSARVGGSNQPQHF. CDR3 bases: TGCAGTGCTAGAGTGGGTGGGAGCAATCAGCCCCAGCATTTT.